The 15 T cell receptor beta chains in this list originate from one sample, sequenced in a study of CD8 T cells in Susac syndrome. Reverse transcription of roughly 0.5 to 1 ug RNA was performed with random hexamers. TCRdb used MiXCR to reprocess the immunoSEQ multiplex PCR reads, holding one entry per CDR3 protein. The sample consists of approximately 74,000 distinct CDR3 sequences, 85% to 95% of them appearing once. The sequenced material came from CD4+ T cells from PBMCs. These TCRs come from a human donor with Susac syndrome.

The rearrangement links TRBV7-2 to TRBJ2-2, with D tentatively TRBD1 or TRBD2 (5 bases each). Trimming took 4 bases from V and 4 from J, leaving 13 bases between them. CDR1 SGHTA and CDR2 FQGNSA come from the germline V gene. The CDR3 runs 15 residues. This CDR3 reads CASSSYRGGTGELFF. The CDR3 region has the DNA TGTGCCAGCAGCTCTTACCGTGGGGGCACCGGGGAGCTGTTTTTT.

The CDR3 nucleotides read TGCAGCGTTGAAGCTTTCTCTGGGGCCAACGTCCTGACTTTC. It is translated as CSVEAFSGANVLTF. The J gene is TRBJ2-6, the V gene TRBV29-1, with no clear D. Germline lookup yields CDR1 SQVTM and CDR2 ANQGSEA. Trimming cost V 1 base and J 0 bases, with 4 bases left between them. This CDR3 has 14 residues. Based on the CDR3 plus reference TRBV29-1 and TRBJ2-6, the full variable domain is SAVISQKPSRDICQRGTSLTIQCQVDSQVTMMFWYRQQPGQSLTLIATANQGSEATYESGFVIDKFPISRPNLTFSTLTVSNMSPEDSSIYLCSVEAFSGANVLTFGAGSRLTVL.

CDR3 protein: CASMNRGYTEAFF. For the CDR3, the DNA is TGTGCCAGTATGAACAGGGGTTACACTGAAGCTTTCTTT. The chain joins TRBV19 to TRBJ1-1; 7 bases match TRBD1. From germline, CDR1 is LNHDA and CDR2 SQIVND (reference sequence). The V segment lost 7 bases and the J segment 3 bases; nucleotides outside the gene matches: 5. This CDR3 spans 13 amino acids.

This chain joins TRBV11-2 and TRBJ2-4, with 11 bases that match TRBD2. The CDR3 extends over 20 amino acids. Germline loops: CDR1 SGHAT, CDR2 FQNNGV. The V and J ends lost 1 base and 1 base, in that order; junction bases with no gene match: 12. CDR3 region: CASSLVTSGRVLAAKNIQYF. The CDR3 DNA is TGTGCCAGCAGCTTAGTCACTAGCGGGAGAGTTCTGGCGGCCAAAAACATTCAGTACTTC. Supplemented by reference TRBV11-2 and TRBJ2-4, the full variable domain reads EAGVAQSPRYKIIEKRQSVAFWCNPISGHATLYWYQQILGQGPKLLIQFQNNGVVDDSQLPKDRFSAERLKGVDSTLKIQPAKLEDSAVYLCASSLVTSGRVLAAKNIQYFGAGTRLSVL.

The chain is built from TRBV5-4 and TRBJ2-1, with 8 bases identical to TRBD2. Germline CDR1 reads SGHNT; CDR2 reads YYREEE (reference sequence). This CDR3 region has 16 residues. Losses at the gene ends were 0 bases for V and 6 bases for J; bases not matched to a gene: 8. The CDR3 region is CASSLGSGSILNEQFF. The CDR3 coding sequence is TGTGCCAGCAGCTTGGGCAGCGGGAGTATTCTCAATGAGCAGTTCTTC. The full variable domain, its missing parts supplied by reference TRBV5-4 and TRBJ2-1, is ETGVTQSPTHLIKTRGQQVTLRCSSQSGHNTVSWYQQALGQGPQFIFQYYREEENGRGNFPPRFSGLQFPNYSSELNVNALELDDSALYLCASSLGSGSILNEQFFGPGTRLTVL.

V gene TRBV23-1 combines with J gene TRBJ1-5; 7 bases fit TRBD1. TRBV23-1 is recorded as an ORF, its role being uncertain. V shed 6 bases and J 0 bases; nucleotides not matched to a gene: 8. The CDR3 loop spans 16 amino acids. For the CDR3, the DNA is TGCGCCAGCAGCCGTCGGGACAGTCATAGCAATCAGCCCCAGCATTTT. Its translation: CASSRRDSHSNQPQHF.

J is TRBJ2-7 and V is TRBV6-2 or TRBV6-3, with unresolved D. V lost 3 bases, J lost 4 bases, and 13 bases lay in between. The CDR3 contains 14 residues. Per the germline V gene, CDR1 is MNHEY and CDR2 is SVGEGT. CDR3 protein: CASSYASGNYEQYF. The CDR3 region has the DNA TGTGCCAGCAGTTATGCGTCGGGCAATTACGAGCAGTACTTC.

This chain joins TRBV19 and TRBJ2-7; 8 bases map to TRBD1. V lost 4 bases and J lost 2; bases outside the gene matches: 7. This CDR3 region has 15 residues. Germline V gives CDR1 LNHDA, CDR2 SQIVND (reference sequence). CDR3 sequence reads: CASSNVPGGTYEQYF. For the CDR3, the DNA is TGTGCCAGTAGTAACGTTCCAGGGGGCACCTACGAGCAGTACTTC.

The J gene is TRBJ2-1, the V gene TRBV27; TRBD2 matches 9 bases. Trimming took 2 bases from V and 6 from J; bases not matched to a gene: 2. Germline-derived CDR1 and CDR2 are MNHEY and SMNVEV (reference sequence). This CDR3 contains 14 residues. CDR3 nucleotide sequence: TGTGCCAGCAGTTTAGGACTAGCGAGCAATGAGCAGTTCTTC. As protein: CASSLGLASNEQFF.

The chain is built from TRBV30 and TRBJ1-1; the D is unclear. CDR1 is GTSNPN and CDR2 is SVGIG in the germline V gene (reference sequence). The ends were cut back, 1 base at V and 4 bases at J, with 10 bases in the middle. The CDR3 is 13 residues long. This CDR3 is CAWSGQTGTEAFF. The DNA for the CDR3 is TGTGCCTGGAGTGGGCAGACGGGCACTGAAGCTTTCTTT.

This chain joins TRBV29-1 and TRBJ1-2; D not resolved. The CDR3 consists of 12 residues. Germline lookup yields CDR1 SQVTM and CDR2 ANQGSEA. V was trimmed by 7 bases and J by 2 bases, leaving 11 bases between them. Here the CDR3 DNA reads TGCAGCGCTAGCCATCTCAACTATGGCTACACCTTC. Its translation: CSASHLNYGYTF.

This clonotype is a singleton in its sample. The V and J genes are TRBV11-1 and TRBJ2-3; D remains unclear. Trimming stripped 3 bases from V and 7 bases from J, with 8 bases between. Looked up from germline, CDR1 is SGHAT and CDR2 is FQDESV (reference sequence). The CDR3 sequence is 12 residues long. CDR3 in DNA: TGTGCCAGCAGCTTTGAGGCGTATACGCAGTATTTT. Translating gives CASSFEAYTQYF.

The rearrangement links TRBV25-1 to TRBJ1-5; D is undetermined. The CDR3 contains 13 residues. Germline loops: CDR1 MGHDK, CDR2 SYGVNS. The ends were cut back, 3 bases at V and 9 bases at J, with 12 bases in the middle. The CDR3: CASSDRVGRPQHF. CDR3 sequence (DNA): TGTGCCAGCAGTGACCGGGTGGGTCGGCCCCAGCATTTT.

J is TRBJ1-3 and V is TRBV2; D perhaps matches TRBD1 (5 bases). This CDR3 has 15 amino acids. V shed 4 bases and J shed 1 base, with 11 bases lying between them. The germline gives CDR1 SNHLY, CDR2 FYNNEI. Here the CDR3 DNA reads TGTGCCAGCAGTGGACAGTTGCTTTCTGGAAACACCATATATTTT. Encoded protein: CASSGQLLSGNTIYF.

The rearrangement joins TRBV20-1 to TRBJ1-5; perhaps TRBD1 as D (5 bases). Germline CDR1 and CDR2: DFQATT and SNEGSKA (reference sequence). The CDR3 is 14 residues long. Between the trimmed V and J ends, which lost 0 bases and 7 bases, there was a span of 13 bases. The CDR3 bases are TGCAGTGCTAGAGAGGGGGGGAGTTCCCAGCCCCAGCATTTT. Amino acid sequence: CSAREGGSSQPQHF.